These T cell receptor beta chains were read from a single sample in a study of blood T cell repertoires in COVID-19. Assay: immunoSEQ multiplex PCR; the TCRdb copy retains only in-frame clones and omits some. The sample holds about 240,000 clones; 85% to 90% are singletons and the top ten take less than 8.5%. Sequenced sample: peripheral blood. These receptors were collected from a woman aged 70 to 79 with active or convalescent COVID-19. The CDR3 runs from the conserved cysteine through the conserved F or W. The D gene is left open where the match is weak. Clone sizes are given selectively: once, few, many, or a class where the clone is expanded.

j_call clone_size d_call v_call cdr3_nt cdr3_aa
TRBJ1-2 - TRBD1 TRBV4-1 TGCGCCAGCAGCCTCCCGACAGGGTTCTATGGCTACACCTTC CASSLPTGFYGYTF
TRBJ1-1 once - TRBV2 TGTGCCAGCACCGACAGACGAAAAGCTTTCTTT CASTDRRKAFF
TRBJ2-2 - TRBD1 TRBV5-1 TGCGCCAGCTCACAAGAGGGGGCGTTAACCGGGGAGCTGTTTTTT CASSQEGALTGELFF
TRBJ2-5 - - TRBV5-4 TGTGCCAGCAGCTTTCAAGGGCGGGCCGGGGAGACCCAGTACTTC CASSFQGRAGETQYF
TRBJ1-1 - - TRBV6-5 TGTGCCAGCTGGTGGGAGATAATGAACACTGAAGCTTTCTTT CASWWEIMNTEAFF
TRBJ1-5 - - TRBV27 TGTGCCAGCAGTCCGGACAGCTATAGCAATCAGCCCCAGCATTTT CASSPDSYSNQPQHF
TRBJ2-5 - TRBD1 TRBV5-5 TGTGCCAGCAGCTTGTTTCCGGGACAGCAAGAGACCCAGTACTTC CASSLFPGQQETQYF
TRBJ2-7 few TRBD2 TRBV6-2/TRBV6-3 TGTGCCAGCAGTCGCGGGGGGGCCTACGAGCAGTACTTC CASSRGGAYEQYF
TRBJ2-3 - TRBD1 TRBV6-1 TGTGCCAGCAGTGAGAGGGACAGGGTTACAGATACGCAGTATTTT CASSERDRVTDTQYF
TRBJ2-3 - TRBD2 TRBV18 TGTGCCAGCTCCCGATTGACTAGCGGGGAAATCACAGATACGCAGTATTTT CASSRLTSGEITDTQYF
TRBJ2-2 - - TRBV5-1 TGCGCCAGCAGCCGGGACAAAACTAACACCGGGGAGCTGTTTTTT CASSRDKTNTGELFF
TRBJ1-2 few - TRBV7-3 TGTGCCAGCAGTCGGGGGGACGGCTACACCTTC CASSRGDGYTF
TRBJ1-1 once - TRBV7-9 TGTGCCAGCAGCCTAGATTACTCTGAAGCTTTCTTT CASSLDYSEAFF
TRBJ1-2 - TRBD1 TRBV9 TGTGCCAGCAGCGATGGGGACAGGGCTATTATTAACTATGGCTACACCTTC CASSDGDRAIINYGYTF
TRBJ1-1 - TRBD1 TRBV27 TGTGCCAGCAGAAGACAGGGGGACACTGAAGCTTTCTTT CASRRQGDTEAFF
TRBJ1-2 once - TRBV5-1 TGCGCCAGCAGCAACGAGAACTATGGCTACACCTTC CASSNENYGYTF
TRBJ1-1 - - TRBV2 TGTGCCAGCAGTACCCCATTCAGGGCTTTAAACACTGAAGCTTTCTTT CASSTPFRALNTEAFF
TRBJ1-2 once TRBD1 TRBV5-1 TGCGCCAGCAGCTCCCGACAGGGGGGCTACACCTTC CASSSRQGGYTF
TRBJ2-2 - - TRBV19 TGTGCCAGTAGTTACAGGAGAGTGGCCACCGGGGAGCTGTTTTTT CASSYRRVATGELFF
TRBJ1-1 - - TRBV27 TGTGCCAGCAGTTTAGAGCGTACACCGAACACTGAAGCTTTCTTT CASSLERTPNTEAFF
TRBJ1-2 - - TRBV5-4 TGTGCCAGCGGGTCAAGGCAGACTACTAACTATGGCTACACCTTC CASGSRQTTNYGYTF
TRBJ2-3 - - TRBV3-1/TRBV3-2 TGTGCCAGCAGCCAGAACTCTGGGAGAGATACGCAGTATTTT CASSQNSGRDTQYF
TRBJ1-1 - - TRBV9 TGTGCCAGCAGCGTAGACAGGAACACTGAAGCTTTCTTT CASSVDRNTEAFF